The next 10 T cell receptor beta chains were all read from a single sample in a study of monozygotic twins with inflammatory bowel disease. For each CDR3 protein, TCRdb gives one entry from its re-call of the 5' RACE reads, without DNA. This sample contains approximately 150,000 distinct CDR3 sequences. Material: blood. All receptors come from a human donor with ulcerative colitis or Crohn's disease, or a healthy co-twin of an affected twin (not recorded which).

The rearrangement links TRBV4-1 to TRBJ2-3; TCRdb names TRBD1, which stays unverified in the absence of DNA. The CDR3 runs to 14 residues. Germline V lookup: CDR1 MGHRA, CDR2 YSYEKL. CDR3 sequence: CASSQDGALDTQYF.

The CDR3 region is CASSSQGRHSYEQYF. The chain is built from TRBV28 and TRBJ2-7; TCRdb gives TRBD1 as the D gene, but with no DNA this cannot be confirmed. This CDR3 contains 15 residues. The germline CDR1 and CDR2 sequences are MDHEN and SYDVKM.

The chain carries TRBV5-1 and TRBJ1-2. CDR1 and CDR2 (germline): SGHRS, YFSETQ. CDR3 length: 15 residues. The CDR3 spells CASSSMAGGNYGYTF.

This rearrangement joins TRBV6-2 or TRBV6-3 to TRBJ2-7. CDR1 and CDR2 from the germline V gene are MNHEY and SVGEGT. The CDR3 is 13 residues long. The CDR3: CASSDDSIGEQYF.

The gene calls are TRBV5-1 and TRBJ2-5. From germline, CDR1 is SGHRS and CDR2 YFSETQ. The CDR3 has 14 residues. The CDR3 region is CASSSYSDQETQYF.

The chain links TRBV18 to TRBJ2-7. The CDR3 covers 14 residues. CDR1 is KGHSH, CDR2 LQKENI, per germline. The chain's CDR3 is CASSPPEVTYEQYF.

J is TRBJ2-5 and V is TRBV7-2; checking the TCRdb D call of TRBD1 is not possible without DNA. Germline V lookup: CDR1 SGHTA, CDR2 FQGNSA. The CDR3 runs to 12 residues. This chain's CDR3 is CALYRAEETQYF. The full variable domain, rest sourced from reference TRBV7-2 and TRBJ2-5, is GAGVSQSPSNKVTEKGKDVELRCDPISGHTALYWYRQSLGQGLEFLIYFQGNSAPDKSGLPSDRFSAERTGGSVSTLTIQRTQQEDSAVYLCALYRAEETQYFGPGTRLLVL.

This chain joins TRBV6-5 and TRBJ2-7; TCRdb returns TRBD1, unconfirmable since there is no DNA. Germline lookup yields CDR1 MNHEY and CDR2 SVGAGI. The CDR3 length is 16 residues. The CDR3 sequence: CASSYSDREHTYEQYF.

The CDR3 spells CASSFGTGSGANVLTF. This chain connects TRBV12-3 or TRBV12-4 to TRBJ2-6; as DNA is missing, the TRBD1 call by TCRdb cannot be tested. The CDR3 is 16 amino acids.

The gene calls are TRBV5-1 and TRBJ2-3; TCRdb's D call, TRBD2, is unchecked because there is no DNA. The CDR3 covers 14 residues. Germline values: CDR1 SGHRS, CDR2 YFSETQ. CDR3 in amino acids: CASKTSGGTDTQYF.